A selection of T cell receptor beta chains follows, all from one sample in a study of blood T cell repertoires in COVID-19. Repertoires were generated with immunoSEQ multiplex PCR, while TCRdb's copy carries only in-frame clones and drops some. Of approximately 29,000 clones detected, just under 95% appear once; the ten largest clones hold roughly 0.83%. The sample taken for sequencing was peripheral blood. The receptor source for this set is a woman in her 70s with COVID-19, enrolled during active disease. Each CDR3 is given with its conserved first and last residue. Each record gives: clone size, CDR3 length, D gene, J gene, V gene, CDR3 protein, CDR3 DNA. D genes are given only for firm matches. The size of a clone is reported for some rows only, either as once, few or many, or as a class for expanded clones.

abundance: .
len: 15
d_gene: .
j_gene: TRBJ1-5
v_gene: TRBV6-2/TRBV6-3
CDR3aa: CASSYLGNSNQPQHF
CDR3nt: TGTGCCAGCAGTTACCTAGGTAATAGCAATCAGCCCCAGCATTTT

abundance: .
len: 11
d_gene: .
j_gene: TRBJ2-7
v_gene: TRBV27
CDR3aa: CASSSPYEQYF
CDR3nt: TGTGCCAGCAGTTCCCCATACGAGCAGTACTTC

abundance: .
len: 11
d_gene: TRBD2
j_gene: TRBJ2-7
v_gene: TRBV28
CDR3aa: CASTSGDEQYF
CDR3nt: TGTGCCAGCACCAGCGGGGACGAGCAGTACTTC

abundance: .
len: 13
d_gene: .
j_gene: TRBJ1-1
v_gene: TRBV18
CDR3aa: CASSPTGNTEAFF
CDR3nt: TGTGCCAGCTCACCTACAGGGAACACTGAAGCTTTCTTT

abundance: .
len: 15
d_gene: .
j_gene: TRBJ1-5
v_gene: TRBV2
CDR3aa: CASSAGTLSYQPQHF
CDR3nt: TGTGCCAGCAGCGCCGGGACTTTGTCATATCAGCCCCAGCATTTT

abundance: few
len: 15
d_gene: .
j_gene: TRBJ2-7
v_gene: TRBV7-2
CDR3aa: CASSLVGGRSYEQYF
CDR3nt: TGTGCCAGCAGCTTAGTCGGGGGTCGGTCCTACGAGCAGTACTTC

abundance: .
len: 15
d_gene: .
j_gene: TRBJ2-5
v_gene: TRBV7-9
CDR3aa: CASSLAETAKETQYF
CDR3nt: TGTGCCAGCAGCTTAGCCGAGACAGCCAAAGAGACCCAGTACTTC

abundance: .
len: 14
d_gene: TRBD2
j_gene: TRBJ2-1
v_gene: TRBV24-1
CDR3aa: CATHGTSGKNEQFF
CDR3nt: TGTGCCACCCACGGGACTAGCGGGAAAAATGAGCAGTTCTTC

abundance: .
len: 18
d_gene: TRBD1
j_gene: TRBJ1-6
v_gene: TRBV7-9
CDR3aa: CASSDLSRQTGFYSPLHF
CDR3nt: TGTGCCAGCAGCGATCTTTCGCGGCAGACAGGGTTTTATTCACCCCTCCACTTT

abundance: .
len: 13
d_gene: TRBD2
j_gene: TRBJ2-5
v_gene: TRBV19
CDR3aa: CASSGGAQETQYF
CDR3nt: TGTGCCAGTAGCGGGGGGGCCCAAGAGACCCAGTACTTC

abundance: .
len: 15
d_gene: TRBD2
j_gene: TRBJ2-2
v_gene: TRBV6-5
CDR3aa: CASRHSGRSTGELFF
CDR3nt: TGTGCCAGCAGACACAGCGGGAGGTCCACCGGGGAGCTGTTTTTT

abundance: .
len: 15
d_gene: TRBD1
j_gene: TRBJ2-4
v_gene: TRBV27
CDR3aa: CASSPPPDRGFIQYF
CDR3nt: TGTGCCAGCAGTCCGCCCCCTGACAGGGGGTTCATTCAGTACTTC

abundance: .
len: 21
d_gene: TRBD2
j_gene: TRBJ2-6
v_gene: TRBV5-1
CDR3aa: CASALFSRAGGSMSGANVLTF
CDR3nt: TGCGCCAGCGCCCTTTTCTCCCGAGCGGGAGGTTCGATGTCTGGGGCCAACGTCCTGACTTTC

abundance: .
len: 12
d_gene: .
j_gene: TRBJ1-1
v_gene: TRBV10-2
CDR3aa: CASSESSGEAFF
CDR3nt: TGCGCCAGCAGTGAGTCATCCGGTGAAGCTTTCTTT

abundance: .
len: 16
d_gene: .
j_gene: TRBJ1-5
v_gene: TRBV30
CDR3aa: CAWKVEGVAPNQPQHF
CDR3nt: TGTGCCTGGAAAGTTGAGGGGGTAGCCCCAAATCAGCCCCAGCATTTT

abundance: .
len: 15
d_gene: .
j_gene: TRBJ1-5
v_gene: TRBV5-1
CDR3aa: CASSLGGGSVAPQHF
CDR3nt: TGCGCCAGCAGCTTGGGTGGAGGCTCGGTAGCGCCCCAGCATTTT

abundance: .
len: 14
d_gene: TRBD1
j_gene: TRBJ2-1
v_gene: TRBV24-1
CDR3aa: CATHGTGDANEQFF
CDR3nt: TGTGCCACCCACGGGACAGGGGACGCAAATGAGCAGTTCTTC

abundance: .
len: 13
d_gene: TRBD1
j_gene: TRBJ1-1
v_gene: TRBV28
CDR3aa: CASSTGGVTEAFF
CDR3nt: TGTGCCAGCTCGACAGGGGGTGTCACTGAAGCTTTCTTT

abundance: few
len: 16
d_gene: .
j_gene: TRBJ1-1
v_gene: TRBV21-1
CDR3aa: CASSKDLGQGHDEAFF
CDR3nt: TGTGCCAGCAGCAAGGACCTGGGACAGGGTCACGATGAAGCTTTCTTT

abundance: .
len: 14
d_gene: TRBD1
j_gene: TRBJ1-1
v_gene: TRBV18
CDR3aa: CASSLGTANTEAFF
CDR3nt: TGTGCCAGCTCACTGGGGACAGCGAACACTGAAGCTTTCTTT

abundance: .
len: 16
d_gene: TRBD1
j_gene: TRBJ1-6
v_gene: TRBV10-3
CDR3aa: CAITSGTGGNNSPLHF
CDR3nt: TGTGCCATCACTTCGGGGACAGGGGGCAATAATTCACCCCTCCACTTT

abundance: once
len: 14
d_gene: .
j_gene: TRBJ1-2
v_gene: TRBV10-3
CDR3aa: CAISEGLGGYGYTF
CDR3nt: TGTGCCATCAGTGAGGGCCTGGGAGGCTATGGCTACACCTTC